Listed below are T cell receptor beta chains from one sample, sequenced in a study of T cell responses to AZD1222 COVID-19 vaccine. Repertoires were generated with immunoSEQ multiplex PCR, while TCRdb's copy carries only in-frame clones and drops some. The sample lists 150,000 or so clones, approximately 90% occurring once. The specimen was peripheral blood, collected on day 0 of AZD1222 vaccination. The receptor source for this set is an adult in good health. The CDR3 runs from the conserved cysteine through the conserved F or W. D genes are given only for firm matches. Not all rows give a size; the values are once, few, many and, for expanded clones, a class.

TGTGCCAGCAGTTTTTTGTTAGGGGGTAATCAGCCCCAGCATTTT	CASSFLLGGNQPQHF	.	few	TRBV28	TRBJ1-5
TGTGCCAGCAGCTCGCGACTAGCGGGGGCCGCGAACACCGGGGAGCTGTTTTTT	CASSSRLAGAANTGELFF	TRBD2	.	TRBV7-9	TRBJ2-2
TGTGCCAGCAGCTTAGGCACAGTTGAAAAACTGTTTTTT	CASSLGTVEKLFF	.	.	TRBV11-2	TRBJ1-4
TGTGCCAGCAGTTTAACGACAGGGAATGGCTACACCTTC	CASSLTTGNGYTF	TRBD1	.	TRBV6-2/TRBV6-3	TRBJ1-2
TGTGCCAGCAGTTTATCGGGTAGCGGGGGGGAGACCCAGTACTTC	CASSLSGSGGETQYF	TRBD2	.	TRBV28	TRBJ2-5
TGTGCCAGCAGTTACTCCCGACAGGGTAGCCAGCCCCAGCATTTT	CASSYSRQGSQPQHF	TRBD1	.	TRBV6-2/TRBV6-3	TRBJ1-5
TGTGCCACCAGCAGAGATGACAGGGAAGGAGAGACCCAGTACTTC	CATSRDDREGETQYF	TRBD1	.	TRBV15	TRBJ2-5
TGTGCCAGCAGCCCCTTCCCGTACGAGCAGTACTTC	CASSPFPYEQYF	.	.	TRBV11-3	TRBJ2-7
TGTGCCAGCATCTCGGCTAGCGGGGGCTCCTACAATGAGCAGTTCTTC	CASISASGGSYNEQFF	TRBD2	.	TRBV28	TRBJ2-1
TGCGCCAGCAGCTTGAGGGACACGGAGACCCAGTACTTC	CASSLRDTETQYF	.	.	TRBV5-1	TRBJ2-5
TGCGCCAGCAGCCAGGAAGTTAGCGAAAAACTGTTTTTT	CASSQEVSEKLFF	.	few	TRBV5-1	TRBJ1-4
TGCGCCAGCAGCCCCCAGGAGGCCACTGAAGCTTTCTTT	CASSPQEATEAFF	.	.	TRBV5-1	TRBJ1-1
TGTGCCAGCAGTTTGGGTTGGACGGGGACCTATGGCTACACCTTC	CASSLGWTGTYGYTF	.	.	TRBV28	TRBJ1-2
TGTGCCAGCAGATCTCAAGGGGGCATAGAGCTGAATGAAAAACTGTTTTTT	CASRSQGGIELNEKLFF	TRBD1	.	TRBV28	TRBJ1-4
TGTGCCAGCAGCTTAGGGGCGGGTGGGTCCTACAATGAGCAGTTCTTC	CASSLGAGGSYNEQFF	.	.	TRBV7-6	TRBJ2-1
TGTGCCAGCAGTCCCCGTCCCCCCGCCCAGGGTTGGGGTTCACCCCTCCACTTT	CASSPRPPAQGWGSPLHF	.	once	TRBV28	TRBJ1-6
TGCGCCAGCAGCTTTTACGCAGGGATTAGCACAGATACGCAGTATTTT	CASSFYAGISTDTQYF	.	.	TRBV5-1	TRBJ2-3
TGTGCCAGCCTCCGGCTCTACGAGCAGTACTTC	CASLRLYEQYF	.	few	TRBV6-5	TRBJ2-7
TGTGCCAGTAGTACCGCAGCCTCTGGAAACACCATATATTTT	CASSTAASGNTIYF	.	.	TRBV19	TRBJ1-3
TGTGCCAGCAGCCTAGAGGACAGGGGGGGTGAAAAACTGTTTTTT	CASSLEDRGGEKLFF	TRBD1	.	TRBV7-6	TRBJ1-4
TGTAAAAAGGTTCAGCCCCAGCATTTT	CKKVQPQHF	.	once	TRBV27	TRBJ1-5
TGCGCCAGCAGCTTGGCCGGGGGGGAAGAGACCCAGTACTTC	CASSLAGGEETQYF	TRBD2	.	TRBV5-1	TRBJ2-5
TGTGCCAGCAGAGATAGGGACAGGACAGAAGCTTTCTTT	CASRDRDRTEAFF	TRBD1	.	TRBV6-5	TRBJ1-1
TGCGCCAGCCACGGGACAGGGGGCTCCGGGGAGCTGTTTTTT	CASHGTGGSGELFF	TRBD1	.	TRBV5-1	TRBJ2-2
TGTGCCAGTAGTGGAGGATTTCTTAATTCACCCCTCCACTTT	CASSGGFLNSPLHF	.	.	TRBV19	TRBJ1-6
TGTGCCAGCAGCTTCTCGGGCAATGAGCAGTTCTTC	CASSFSGNEQFF	.	.	TRBV13	TRBJ2-1
TGTGCCAGCAGCTCCTTAACTAGCACAGATACGCAGTATTTT	CASSSLTSTDTQYF	.	.	TRBV11-3	TRBJ2-3
TGCGCCAGCAGCTTGGGGGAGGGGAGTCAGCCCCAGCATTTT	CASSLGEGSQPQHF	.	.	TRBV5-1	TRBJ1-5
TGTGCCAGCAGTTACTGGGACAGGGAGTACTTC	CASSYWDREYF	TRBD1	.	TRBV6-5	TRBJ2-7
TGTGCCAGCAGTTACTCGAGGGACAGACAAGAGACCCAGTACTTC	CASSYSRDRQETQYF	TRBD1	few	TRBV6-5	TRBJ2-5
TGTGCCAGCGGGGGCCCAGATACGCAGTATTTT	CASGGPDTQYF	.	.	TRBV7-3	TRBJ2-3
TGCGCCAGCAGCTACCAACTAGCGGCCTCCACAGATACGCAGTATTTT	CASSYQLAASTDTQYF	TRBD2	.	TRBV5-1	TRBJ2-3
TGCGCCAGCAGCGCCTCAGAGGGCCGCTATGGCTACACCTTC	CASSASEGRYGYTF	.	.	TRBV5-1	TRBJ1-2
TGTGCCAGCAGTCTACGACAGGGAGGGAGCACCGGGGAGCTGTTTTTT	CASSLRQGGSTGELFF	.	.	TRBV27	TRBJ2-2
TGTGCCAGCTCACCACCGGGACAGAATATAGCCAAAAACATTCAGTACTTC	CASSPPGQNIAKNIQYF	TRBD1	.	TRBV18	TRBJ2-4
TGTGCCAGCAGTTGGACAGGCAATCAGCCCCAGCATTTT	CASSWTGNQPQHF	.	.	TRBV12-3/TRBV12-4	TRBJ1-5
TGTGCCAGCAGCAGGGACATCCGCTCCTATAATTCACCCCTCCACTTT	CASSRDIRSYNSPLHF	.	.	TRBV5-6	TRBJ1-6
TGTGCCAGCAGGACAGGGACTGAAAAACTGTTTTTT	CASRTGTEKLFF	TRBD1	.	TRBV6-5	TRBJ1-4
TGCAGCGTTGAAGGGGTAGAGACAGGTTCTTTCTTT	CSVEGVETGSFF	.	.	TRBV29-1	TRBJ1-1
TGTGCCAGCAGCCCGACAGGAGGGAACACTGAAGCTTTCTTT	CASSPTGGNTEAFF	.	.	TRBV28	TRBJ1-1
TGTGCCAGCAGCTTCTCTGATCACAGGGGTTACGAGCAGTACTTC	CASSFSDHRGYEQYF	TRBD1	once	TRBV9	TRBJ2-7
TGTGCCAGCAGCTTACGCAGGGGGCATGGCTACACCTTC	CASSLRRGHGYTF	TRBD1	.	TRBV7-2	TRBJ1-2
TGTGCCAGCAGCTTATGGGGCTACGAGCAGTACTTC	CASSLWGYEQYF	.	once	TRBV11-2	TRBJ2-7